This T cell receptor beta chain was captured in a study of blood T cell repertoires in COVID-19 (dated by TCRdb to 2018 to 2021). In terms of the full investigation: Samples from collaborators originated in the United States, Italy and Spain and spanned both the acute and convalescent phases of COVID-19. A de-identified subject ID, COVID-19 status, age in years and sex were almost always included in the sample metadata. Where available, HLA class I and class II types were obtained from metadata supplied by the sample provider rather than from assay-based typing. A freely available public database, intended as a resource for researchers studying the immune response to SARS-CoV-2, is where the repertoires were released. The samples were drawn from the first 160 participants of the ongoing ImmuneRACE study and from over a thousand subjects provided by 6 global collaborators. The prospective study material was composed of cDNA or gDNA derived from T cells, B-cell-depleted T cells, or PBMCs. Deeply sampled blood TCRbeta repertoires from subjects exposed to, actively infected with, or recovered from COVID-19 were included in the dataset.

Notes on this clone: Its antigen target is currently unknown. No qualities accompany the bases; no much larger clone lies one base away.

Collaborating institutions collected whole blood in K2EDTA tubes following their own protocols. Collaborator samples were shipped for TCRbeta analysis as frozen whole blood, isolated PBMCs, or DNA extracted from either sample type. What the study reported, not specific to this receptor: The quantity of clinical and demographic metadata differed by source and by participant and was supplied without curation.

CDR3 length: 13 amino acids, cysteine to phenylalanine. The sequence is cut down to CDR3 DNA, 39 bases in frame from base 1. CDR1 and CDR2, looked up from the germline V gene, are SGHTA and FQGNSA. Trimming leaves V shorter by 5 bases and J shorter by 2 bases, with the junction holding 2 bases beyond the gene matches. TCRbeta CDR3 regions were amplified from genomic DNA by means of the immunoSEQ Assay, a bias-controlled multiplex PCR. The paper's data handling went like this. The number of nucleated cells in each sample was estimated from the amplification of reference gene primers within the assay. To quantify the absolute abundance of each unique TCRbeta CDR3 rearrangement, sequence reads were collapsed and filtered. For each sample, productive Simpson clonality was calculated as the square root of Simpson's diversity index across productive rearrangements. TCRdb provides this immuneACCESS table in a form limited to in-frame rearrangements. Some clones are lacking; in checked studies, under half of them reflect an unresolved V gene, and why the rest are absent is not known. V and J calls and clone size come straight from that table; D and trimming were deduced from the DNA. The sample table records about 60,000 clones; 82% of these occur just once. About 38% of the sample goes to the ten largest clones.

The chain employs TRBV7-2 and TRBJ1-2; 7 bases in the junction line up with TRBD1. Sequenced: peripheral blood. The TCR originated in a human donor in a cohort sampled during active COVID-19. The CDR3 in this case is CASSARGNYGYTF. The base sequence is TGTGCCAGCAGCGCCAGGGGGAACTATGGCTACACCTTC.